Below, one T cell receptor (beta chain) is given with its context. This sample was taken from a study of blood T cell repertoires in COVID-19. Study at large: The origin of the acute and convalescent COVID-19 samples was the United States, Italy and Spain.

The table came from immunoSEQ multiplex PCR; TCRdb's copy has only in-frame clones and leaves some out. The repertoire holds some 700,000 clones, about 87% seen once, with more than 0.25% in the top ten. The sample comprised peripheral blood. The receptor was derived from a woman between 18 and 29 years old with acute or convalescent COVID-19.

The DNA of the CDR3 is TGTGCCAGCAGTGACTCGGTTGCGGGAGGGAGTACCGGGGAGCTGTTTTTT. It is translated as CASSDSVAGGSTGELFF. The V call is TRBV6-4, the J call TRBJ2-2, with 9 bases lining up with TRBD2. The CDR3 extends over 17 amino acids. Germline V gene lookup returns CDR1 MRHNA and CDR2 SNTAGT. V trimming: 0 bases; J trimming: 5 bases; junction bases outside the gene matches: 7.